Following are 26 T cell receptor beta chains from one sample sequenced in a study of blood T cell repertoires in COVID-19. Some clones are missing from TCRdb's copy, which holds only in-frame ones; the method was immunoSEQ multiplex PCR. The sample contains around 360,000 clones, about 88% of which appear only once. The sequenced sample was PBMCs or T cells enriched from blood (not recorded which). Receptor source: a woman aged 25 to 39 who had recovered from COVID-19.

CDR3 loop: CASSSRGAQYF. CDR3 sequence (DNA): TGCGCCAGCAGCTCGCGGGGTGCGCAGTATTTT. The V call is TRBV5-1, the J call TRBJ2-3, with D perhaps TRBD2 (6 bases). This CDR3 region has 11 residues. Deletions cut 3 bases from V and 10 bases from J, with 9 bases between. Germline V gene data show CDR1 as SGHRS and CDR2 as YFSETQ.

V is TRBV2 and J is TRBJ2-1; tentatively, D is TRBD2 (5 bases). There are 13 residues in the CDR3. Trimming removed 4 bases at V and 8 bases at J, with 12 bases between. CDR1 is SNHLY, CDR2 FYNNEI, per germline. The CDR3 coding sequence is TGTGCCAGCAGTGGAGAGGGAGTCGATGAGCAGTTCTTC. Amino acid sequence: CASSGEGVDEQFF.

This chain uses TRBV27 with TRBJ2-7; 10 positions agree with TRBD1. CDR3 size: 14 residues. Germline trimming cut 6 bases from V and 5 bases from J; bases unmatched to any gene: 7. Germline CDR1 MNHEY, CDR2 SMNVEV (reference sequence). The CDR3 here is CASSPGTGVHEQYF. Written as DNA, the CDR3 is TGTGCCAGCAGCCCCGGGACAGGGGTCCACGAGCAGTACTTC.

The chain couples TRBV6-1 to TRBJ2-4, with TRBD2 as a possible D gene (5 bases). V gave up 3 bases and J gave up 4 bases, with 10 bases separating them. The V gene's germline CDR1 is MNHNS and CDR2 SASEGT. The CDR3 loop spans 14 amino acids. The CDR3 nucleotides read TGTGCCAGCAGTGAGCCACGGGAAAAAAACATTCAGTACTTC. Its protein is CASSEPREKNIQYF.

This clone was observed a handful of times. V gene TRBV28 combines with J gene TRBJ2-7; TRBD1 might be the D (6 bases). Germline values: CDR1 MDHEN, CDR2 SYDVKM. The length of the CDR3 is 15 residues. Trimming removed 3 bases from V and 7 bases from J, with 19 bases in between. The DNA of the CDR3 is TGTGCCAGCAGTTTTGGGGGCACCCGAAGATGGGAGCAGTACTTC. Residues: CASSFGGTRRWEQYF.

This clone has only a few counts. The J gene is TRBJ1-1, the V gene TRBV2; 8 bases line up with TRBD1. Per the germline V gene, CDR1 is SNHLY and CDR2 is FYNNEI. J was trimmed by 4 bases and V by 6 bases; bases with no gene match: 7. The CDR3 is made up of 14 amino acids. The CDR3 DNA sequence: TGTGCCAGCAGCCAAACCACAGGGGGCACTGAAGCTTTCTTT. Its translation is CASSQTTGGTEAFF.

This chain uses TRBV7-8 with TRBJ1-2, with D perhaps matching TRBD1 (6 bases). Trimming pared 5 bases from V and 8 bases from J, leaving 30 bases between. Germline V CDR1 and CDR2: SGHVS, FQNEAQ. This CDR3 has 18 amino acids. The CDR3 region is CASSPEMTGLGASRGYTF. CDR3 DNA sequence: TGTGCCAGCAGCCCCGAGATGACAGGTTTGGGGGCTAGCAGGGGCTACACCTTC.

This clone was counted a single time. The gene calls are TRBV28 and TRBJ2-7; TRBD2 is a possible D gene (7 bases). The ends were cut back, 3 bases at V and 0 bases at J, with 12 bases in the middle. CDR3 size: 15 residues. CDR1 is MDHEN and CDR2 is SYDVKM in the germline V gene. Written as DNA, the CDR3 is TGTGCCAGCAGTTTTGGGGGGGCGAGCTCCTACGAGCAGTACTTC. It codes for CASSFGGASSYEQYF.

J is TRBJ1-2 and V is TRBV28; 9 positions agree with TRBD1. Unmatched junction bases numbered 7, after V lost 6 bases and J lost 8 bases. CDR3 size: 13 residues. Germline loops: CDR1 MDHEN, CDR2 SYDVKM. The CDR3 DNA follows: TGTGCCAGCAGGGCGGGACAGGGAGGCGGCTACACCTTC. Its protein product is CASRAGQGGGYTF.

The chain carries TRBV30 and TRBJ2-7, with 7 bases identical to TRBD1. Germline loops: CDR1 GTSNPN, CDR2 SVGIG (reference sequence). This CDR3 region has 16 residues. V dropped 0 bases and J dropped 3; count of bases not matched to a gene: 11. The DNA of the CDR3 is TGTGCCTGGAGTGTCGGGACAGATACCAGTTTCTACGAGCAGTACTTC. This encodes CAWSVGTDTSFYEQYF.

V and J are TRBV2 and TRBJ1-1; a possible D gene is TRBD1 (5 bases). V shed 10 bases and J shed 7 bases, with 22 bases lying between them. This CDR3 has 14 amino acids. Germline V lookup: CDR1 SNHLY, CDR2 FYNNEI. The CDR3 sequence is CATSQDTLIGEAFF. CDR3 nucleotide sequence: TGTGCCACCTCACAGGACACCCTTATTGGTGAAGCTTTCTTT.

The J gene is TRBJ2-7, the V gene TRBV11-2; no firm D call. V was clipped by 1 base and J by 0 bases, with 4 bases between them. This CDR3 is built from 13 residues. Germline lookup yields CDR1 SGHAT and CDR2 FQNNGV. In DNA, the CDR3 is TGTGCCAGCAGCTTAGTCGGCTCCTACGAGCAGTACTTC. It specifies CASSLVGSYEQYF.

This chain links TRBV4-1 with TRBJ2-2; 10 nucleotides align to TRBD2. Germline values: CDR1 MGHRA, CDR2 YSYEKL. Germline trimming cut 0 bases from V and 0 bases from J; bases unmatched to any gene: 7. The CDR3 spans 19 residues. CDR3 DNA: TGCGCCAGCAGCCAAGATGGCCTAGCGGGGGCCTCGAACACCGGGGAGCTGTTTTTT. Its protein is CASSQDGLAGASNTGELFF.

This chain connects TRBV5-1 to TRBJ1-1; the D gene is possibly TRBD1 (6 bases). The V and J ends lost 7 bases and 7 bases respectively, with 20 bases between them. In germline, CDR1 is SGHRS, CDR2 YFSETQ. The CDR3 runs 14 residues. The CDR3 coding sequence is TGCGCCAGCCTCCTAGGACAGCCAATGAGTGAAGCTTTCTTT. It codes for CASLLGQPMSEAFF. The full variable domain, its missing parts supplied by reference TRBV5-1 and TRBJ1-1, is KAGVTQTPRYLIKTRGQQVTLSCSPISGHRSVSWYQQTPGQGLQFLFEYFSETQRNKGNFPGRFSGRQFSNSRSEMNVSTLELGDSALYLCASLLGQPMSEAFFGQGTRLTVV.

The gene calls are TRBV6-2 or TRBV6-3 and TRBJ1-1, with TRBD1 identical over 7 bases. After removal of 5 bases from V and 4 bases from J, the junction contained 4 bases not matched to a gene. CDR1 is MNHEY and CDR2 is SVGEGT in the germline V gene. The CDR3 is 13 residues long. CDR3 sequence: CASSTTGITEAFF. CDR3 sequence (DNA): TGTGCCAGCAGTACGACAGGGATCACTGAAGCTTTCTTT.

The chain combines TRBV5-1 with TRBJ2-1; 8 bases fit TRBD2. V gave up 2 bases and J gave up 10 bases; unmatched junction bases: 8. Germline CDR1 reads SGHRS; CDR2 reads YFSETQ. This CDR3 has 14 residues. In nucleotides, the CDR3 is TGCGCCAGCAGCTTAGCTCTAGCGGGTCTGGAGCAGTTCTTC. It translates to CASSLALAGLEQFF.

The chain uses TRBV30 and TRBJ1-5; TRBD1 is a possible D gene (6 bases). The CDR3 has 12 residues. Germline CDR1 and CDR2: GTSNPN and SVGIG (reference sequence). V shed 3 bases and J shed 5 bases, with 8 bases lying between them. Written as DNA, the CDR3 is TGTGCCTGGAGCCGACAGGATCAGCCCCAGCATTTT. Residues: CAWSRQDQPQHF.

The chain uses TRBV7-3 and TRBJ1-1; possibly TRBD1 for D (5 bases). Germline loops: CDR1 SGHTA, CDR2 FQGTGA. The germline V and J ends were trimmed by 5 bases and 1 base, with 11 bases remaining between them. The CDR3 has 14 residues. This CDR3 reads CASSAGHSNTEAFF. The DNA for the CDR3 is TGTGCCAGCAGCGCCGGACACTCGAACACTGAAGCTTTCTTT.

The rearrangement links TRBV5-1 to TRBJ1-1; 8 bases agree with TRBD1. The trim removed 4 bases at V and 5 bases at J, leaving 10 bases unmatched. Looked up from germline, CDR1 is SGHRS and CDR2 is YFSETQ. The CDR3 is made up of 15 amino acids. DNA for the CDR3: TGCGCCAGCAGCCCGGAGGCCAGGGGGCAAACTGAAGCTTTCTTT. Its protein is CASSPEARGQTEAFF.

Worth noting for this clone: Other DNA sequences in the same sample also yield this CDR3. The chain recombines TRBV3-1 (or the pseudogene TRBV3-2) with TRBJ1-3, with 7 bases identical to TRBD1. CDR3 length equals 14 residues. The J segment lost 3 bases and the V segment lost 4 bases, leaving 3 bases of the junction unmatched. Germline values: CDR1 LGHDT, CDR2 YNNKEL (reference sequence). The CDR3 loop reads CASSPRDSGNTIYF. The CDR3 coding sequence is TGTGCCAGCAGCCCGAGGGACAGTGGAAACACCATATATTTT.

The chain joins TRBV7-2 to TRBJ1-4; TRBD1 might be the D (5 bases). Germline V gene lookup returns CDR1 SGHTA and CDR2 FQGNSA. The V gene lost 5 bases and the J gene lost 7 bases, with 17 bases spanning the gap. This CDR3 has 15 residues. This chain's CDR3 is CASSTRSAGAEKLFF. The DNA of the CDR3 is TGTGCCAGCAGCACCCGGAGCGCTGGGGCTGAAAAACTGTTTTTT.

The chain carries TRBV5-5 and TRBJ2-1; no firm D call. The germline V gene encodes CDR1 SGHKS and CDR2 YYEKEE (reference sequence). This CDR3 region has 15 residues. V lost 0 bases and J lost 0, with 7 bases in between. CDR3 bases: TGTGCCAGCAGCTTGGCCCTTGTCTCCTACAATGAGCAGTTCTTC. Translated, it gives CASSLALVSYNEQFF.

The chain joins TRBV18 to TRBJ2-2; 10 bases line up with TRBD1. V shed 5 bases and J 0 bases; nucleotides not matched to a gene: 3. Germline loops: CDR1 KGHSH, CDR2 LQKENI. This CDR3 has 16 residues. The CDR3 nucleotides are TGTGCCAGCTCATCGGACAGGGGGACGAACACCGGGGAGCTGTTTTTT. This gives the protein CASSSDRGTNTGELFF.

This chain connects TRBV7-8 to TRBJ2-1; no firm D call. The CDR3 covers 15 residues. Germline lookup yields CDR1 SGHVS and CDR2 FQNEAQ. V was pared by 5 bases and J by 0 bases, with 11 bases between. Written as DNA, the CDR3 is TGTGCCAGCAGCAGAAAGACTTACTCCTACAATGAGCAGTTCTTC. Encoded protein: CASSRKTYSYNEQFF.

V gene TRBV3-1 (or the pseudogene TRBV3-2) combines with J gene TRBJ1-1; possible D gene TRBD1, 6 bases. The CDR3 sequence is 15 residues long. Trimming shortened V by 11 bases and J by 1 base, and 20 bases separated the two germline ends. Per the germline V gene, CDR1 is LGHDT and CDR2 is YNNKEL (reference sequence). CDR3 amino acids: CAAGGRVDGNTEAFF. CDR3 bases: TGTGCCGCGGGGGGCAGGGTGGACGGGAACACTGAAGCTTTCTTT.

The CDR3 spells CASSSLGQGNLGIQYF. CDR3 nucleotide sequence: TGTGCCAGTAGTTCTCTAGGACAGGGAAATTTGGGCATTCAGTACTTC. This chain links TRBV19 with TRBJ2-4; 8 bases line up with TRBD1. V was pared by 5 bases and J by 9 bases, with 15 bases of the junction left unmatched. The germline gives CDR1 LNHDA, CDR2 SQIVND (reference sequence). This CDR3 spans 16 amino acids. Variable domain in full (rest from reference TRBV19 and TRBJ2-4): DGGITQSPKYLFRKEGQNVTLSCEQNLNHDAMYWYRQDPGQGLRLIYYSQIVNDFQKGDIAEGYSVSREKKESFPLTVTSAQKNPTAFYLCASSSLGQGNLGIQYFGAGTRLSVL.